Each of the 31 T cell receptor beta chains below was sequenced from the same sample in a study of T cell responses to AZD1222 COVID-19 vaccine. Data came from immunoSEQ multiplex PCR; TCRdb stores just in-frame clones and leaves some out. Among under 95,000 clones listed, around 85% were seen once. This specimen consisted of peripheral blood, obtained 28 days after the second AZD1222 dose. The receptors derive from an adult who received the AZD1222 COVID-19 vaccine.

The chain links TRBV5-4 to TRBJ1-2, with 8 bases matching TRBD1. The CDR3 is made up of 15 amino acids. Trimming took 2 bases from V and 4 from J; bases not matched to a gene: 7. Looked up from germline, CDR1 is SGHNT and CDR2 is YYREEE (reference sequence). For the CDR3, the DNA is TGTGCCAGCAGCTTCAGGGGGCGAAGTGGCTATGGCTACACCTTC. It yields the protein CASSFRGRSGYGYTF. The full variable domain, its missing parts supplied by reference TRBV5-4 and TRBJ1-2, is ETGVTQSPTHLIKTRGQQVTLRCSSQSGHNTVSWYQQALGQGPQFIFQYYREEENGRGNFPPRFSGLQFPNYSSELNVNALELDDSALYLCASSFRGRSGYGYTFGSGTRLTVV.

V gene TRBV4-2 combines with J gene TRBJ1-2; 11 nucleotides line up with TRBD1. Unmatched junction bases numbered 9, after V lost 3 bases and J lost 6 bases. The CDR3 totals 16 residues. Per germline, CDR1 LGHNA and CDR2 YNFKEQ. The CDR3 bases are TGTGCCAGCAGCCACGGACAGGGGGCGGTCGGGGATGGCTACACCTTC. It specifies CASSHGQGAVGDGYTF.

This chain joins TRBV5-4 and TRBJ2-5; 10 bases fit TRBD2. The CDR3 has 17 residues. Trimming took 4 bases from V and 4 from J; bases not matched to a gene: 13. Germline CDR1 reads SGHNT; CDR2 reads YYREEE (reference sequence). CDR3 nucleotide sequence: TGTGCCAGCAGCACCCCGACAGCGGGGGGGCGACGAGAGACCCAGTACTTC. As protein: CASSTPTAGGRRETQYF.

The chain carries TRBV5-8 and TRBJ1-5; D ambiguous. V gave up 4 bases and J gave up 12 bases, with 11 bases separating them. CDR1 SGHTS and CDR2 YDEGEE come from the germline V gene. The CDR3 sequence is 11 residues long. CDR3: CASSGPSVQHF. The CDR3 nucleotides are TGTGCCAGCAGCGGGCCCTCTGTCCAGCATTTT. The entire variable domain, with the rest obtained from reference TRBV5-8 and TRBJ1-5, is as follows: EAGVTQSPTHLIKTRGQQATLRCSPISGHTSVYWYQQALGLGLQFLLWYDEGEERNRGNFPPRFSGRQFPNYSSELNVNALELEDSALYLCASSGPSVQHFGDGTRLSIL.

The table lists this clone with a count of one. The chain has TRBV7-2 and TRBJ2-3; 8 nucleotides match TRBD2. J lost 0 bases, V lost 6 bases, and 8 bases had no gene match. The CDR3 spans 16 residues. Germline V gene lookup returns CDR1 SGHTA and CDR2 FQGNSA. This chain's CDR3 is CASRGGRGGSTDTQYF. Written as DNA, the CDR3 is TGTGCCAGCAGAGGGGGTCGCGGGGGGAGCACAGATACGCAGTATTTT. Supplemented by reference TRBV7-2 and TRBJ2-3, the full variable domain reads GAGVSQSPSNKVTEKGKDVELRCDPISGHTALYWYRQSLGQGLEFLIYFQGNSAPDKSGLPSDRFSAERTGGSVSTLTIQRTQQEDSAVYLCASRGGRGGSTDTQYFGPGTRLTVL.

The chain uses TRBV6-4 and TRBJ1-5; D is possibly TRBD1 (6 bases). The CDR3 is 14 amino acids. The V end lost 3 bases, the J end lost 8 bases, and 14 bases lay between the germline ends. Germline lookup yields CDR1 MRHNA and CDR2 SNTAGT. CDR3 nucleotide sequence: TGTGCCAGCAGTGAAACAGGGATTTTGGAGCCCCAGCATTTT. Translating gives CASSETGILEPQHF.

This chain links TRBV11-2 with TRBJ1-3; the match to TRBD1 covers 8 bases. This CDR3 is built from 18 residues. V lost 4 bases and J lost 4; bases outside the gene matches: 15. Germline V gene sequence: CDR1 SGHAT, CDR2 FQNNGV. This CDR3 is CASSSRQGRNWWGNTIYF. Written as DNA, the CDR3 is TGTGCCAGCAGCTCTAGACAGGGGCGAAATTGGTGGGGAAACACCATATATTTT.

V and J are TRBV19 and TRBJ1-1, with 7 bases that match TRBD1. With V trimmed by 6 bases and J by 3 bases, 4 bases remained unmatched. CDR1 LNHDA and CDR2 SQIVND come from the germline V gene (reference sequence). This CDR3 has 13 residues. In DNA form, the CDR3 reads TGTGCCAGTAGACTCAGGGGGGACACTGAAGCTTTCTTT. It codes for CASRLRGDTEAFF.

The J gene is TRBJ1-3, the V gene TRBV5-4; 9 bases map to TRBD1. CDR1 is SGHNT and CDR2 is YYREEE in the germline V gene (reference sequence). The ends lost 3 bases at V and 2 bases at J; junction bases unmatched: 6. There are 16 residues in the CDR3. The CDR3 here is CASSSPGQGTGNTIYF. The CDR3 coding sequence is TGTGCCAGCAGCTCTCCGGGACAGGGAACTGGAAACACCATATATTTT. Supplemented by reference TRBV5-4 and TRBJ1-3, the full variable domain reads ETGVTQSPTHLIKTRGQQVTLRCSSQSGHNTVSWYQQALGQGPQFIFQYYREEENGRGNFPPRFSGLQFPNYSSELNVNALELDDSALYLCASSSPGQGTGNTIYFGEGSWLTVV.

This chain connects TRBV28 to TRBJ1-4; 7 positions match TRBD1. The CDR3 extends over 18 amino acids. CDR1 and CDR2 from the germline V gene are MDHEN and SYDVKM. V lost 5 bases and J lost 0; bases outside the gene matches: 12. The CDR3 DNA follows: TGTGCCAGCAGTCTACCACGGGGACAGCGCACAACTAATGAAAAACTGTTTTTT. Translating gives CASSLPRGQRTTNEKLFF.

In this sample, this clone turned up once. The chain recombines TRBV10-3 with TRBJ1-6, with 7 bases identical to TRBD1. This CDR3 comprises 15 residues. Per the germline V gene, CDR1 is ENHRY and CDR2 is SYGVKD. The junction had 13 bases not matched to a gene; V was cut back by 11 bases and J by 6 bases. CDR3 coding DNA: TGTGCCTCACGCACTGGGACAGACGGTAATTCACCCCTCCACTTT. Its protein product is CASRTGTDGNSPLHF.

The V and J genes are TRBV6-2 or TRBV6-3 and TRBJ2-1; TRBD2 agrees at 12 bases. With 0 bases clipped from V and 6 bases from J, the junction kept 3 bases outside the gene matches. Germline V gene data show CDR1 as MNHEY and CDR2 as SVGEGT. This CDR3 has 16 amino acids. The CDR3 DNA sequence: TGTGCCAGCAGTTACTCGAGACTAGCGGGGGCCAATGAGCAGTTCTTC. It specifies CASSYSRLAGANEQFF.

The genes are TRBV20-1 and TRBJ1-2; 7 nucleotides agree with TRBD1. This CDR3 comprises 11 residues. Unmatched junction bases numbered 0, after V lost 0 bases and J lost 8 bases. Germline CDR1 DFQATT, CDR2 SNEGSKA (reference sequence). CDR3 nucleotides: TGCAGTGCTAGAGAAGGGGGCGGCTACACCTTC. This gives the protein CSAREGGGYTF.

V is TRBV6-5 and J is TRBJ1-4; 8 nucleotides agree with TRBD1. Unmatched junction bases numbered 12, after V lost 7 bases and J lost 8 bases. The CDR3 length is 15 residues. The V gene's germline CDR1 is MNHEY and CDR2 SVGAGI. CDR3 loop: CASIFGNRGDEKLFF. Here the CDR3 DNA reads TGTGCCAGCATTTTCGGTAACAGGGGGGACGAAAAACTGTTTTTT.

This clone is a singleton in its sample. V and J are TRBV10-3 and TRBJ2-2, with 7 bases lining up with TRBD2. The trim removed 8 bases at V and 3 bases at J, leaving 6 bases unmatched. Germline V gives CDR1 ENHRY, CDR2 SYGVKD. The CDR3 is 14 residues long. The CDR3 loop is CAIGLAGDTGELFF. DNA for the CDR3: TGTGCCATCGGTCTTGCGGGGGACACCGGGGAGCTGTTTTTT.

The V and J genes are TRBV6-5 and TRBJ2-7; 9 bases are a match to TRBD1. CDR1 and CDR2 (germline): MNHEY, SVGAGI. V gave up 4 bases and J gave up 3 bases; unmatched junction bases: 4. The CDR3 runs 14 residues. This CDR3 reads CASSSYRGLYEQYF. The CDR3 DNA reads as TGTGCCAGCAGTTCCTACAGGGGGCTCTACGAGCAGTACTTC.

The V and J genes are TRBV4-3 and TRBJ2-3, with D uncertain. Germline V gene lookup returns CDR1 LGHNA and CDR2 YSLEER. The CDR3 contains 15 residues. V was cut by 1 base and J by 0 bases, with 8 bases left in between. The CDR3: CASSQGDYSTDTQYF. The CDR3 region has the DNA TGCGCCAGCAGCCAAGGGGATTACAGCACAGATACGCAGTATTTT.

The CDR3 loop is CASSEEGLSYEQYF. CDR3 nucleotide sequence: TGTGCCAGCAGTGAAGAGGGGCTCTCCTACGAGCAGTACTTC. The V call is TRBV6-1, the J call TRBJ2-7; perhaps TRBD1 as D (5 bases). The CDR3 is made up of 14 amino acids. V was trimmed by 1 base and J by 0 bases, leaving 7 bases between them. Germline V gives CDR1 MNHNS, CDR2 SASEGT.

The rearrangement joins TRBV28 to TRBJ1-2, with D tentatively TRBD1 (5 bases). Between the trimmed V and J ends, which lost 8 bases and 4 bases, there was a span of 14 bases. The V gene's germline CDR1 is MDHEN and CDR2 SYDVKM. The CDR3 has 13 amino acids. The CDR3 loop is CASWGRDGYGYTF. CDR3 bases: TGTGCCAGCTGGGGCAGGGATGGCTATGGCTACACCTTC.

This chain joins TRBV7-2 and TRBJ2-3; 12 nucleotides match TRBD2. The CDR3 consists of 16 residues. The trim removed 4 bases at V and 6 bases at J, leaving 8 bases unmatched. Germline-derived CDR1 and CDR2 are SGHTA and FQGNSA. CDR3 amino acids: CASSWALAGGLDTQYF. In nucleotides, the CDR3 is TGTGCCAGCAGCTGGGCGCTAGCGGGGGGGCTTGATACGCAGTATTTT. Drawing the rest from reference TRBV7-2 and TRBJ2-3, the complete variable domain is GAGVSQSPSNKVTEKGKDVELRCDPISGHTALYWYRQSLGQGLEFLIYFQGNSAPDKSGLPSDRFSAERTGGSVSTLTIQRTQQEDSAVYLCASSWALAGGLDTQYFGPGTRLTVL.

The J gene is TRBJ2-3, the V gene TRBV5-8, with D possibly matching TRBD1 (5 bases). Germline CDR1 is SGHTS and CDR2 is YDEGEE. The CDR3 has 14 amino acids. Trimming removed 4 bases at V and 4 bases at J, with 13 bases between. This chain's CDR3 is CASSTPRAPDTQYF. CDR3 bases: TGTGCCAGCAGCACCCCCAGGGCCCCAGATACGCAGTATTTT.

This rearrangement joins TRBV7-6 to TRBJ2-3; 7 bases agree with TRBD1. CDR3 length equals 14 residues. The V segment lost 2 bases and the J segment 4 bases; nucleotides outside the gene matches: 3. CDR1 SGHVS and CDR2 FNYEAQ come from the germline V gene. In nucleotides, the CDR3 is TGTGCCAGCAGCTTAAACAGGGGCCCAGATACGCAGTATTTT. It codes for CASSLNRGPDTQYF. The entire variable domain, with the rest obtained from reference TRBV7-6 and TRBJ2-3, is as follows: GAGVSQSPRYKVTKRGQDVALRCDPISGHVSLYWYRQALGQGPEFLTYFNYEAQQDKSGLPNDRFSAERPEGSISTLTIQRTEQRDSAMYRCASSLNRGPDTQYFGPGTRLTVL.

The CDR3 DNA is TGTGCCAGCAGTGAGATGAGAAGCGGGGGGGCCCTAGATACGCAGTATTTT. It specifies CASSEMRSGGALDTQYF. The chain is built from TRBV2 and TRBJ2-3, with TRBD2 matching over 10 bases. This CDR3 has 17 amino acids. Germline assignment: CDR1 SNHLY and CDR2 FYNNEI. Losses at the gene ends were 3 bases for V and 5 bases for J; bases not matched to a gene: 11. The full variable domain, with the rest looked up from reference TRBV2 and TRBJ2-3, is EPEVTQTPSHQVTQMGQEVILRCVPISNHLYFYWYRQILGQKVEFLVSFYNNEISEKSEIFDDQFSVERPDGSNFTLKIRSTKLEDSAMYFCASSEMRSGGALDTQYFGPGTRLTVL.

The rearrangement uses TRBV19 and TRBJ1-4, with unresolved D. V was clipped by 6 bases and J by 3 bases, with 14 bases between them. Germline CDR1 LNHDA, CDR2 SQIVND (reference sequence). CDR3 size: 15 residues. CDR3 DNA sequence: TGTGCCAGTAGATTATCAGGCCTCCCTAATGAAAAACTGTTTTTT. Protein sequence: CASRLSGLPNEKLFF.

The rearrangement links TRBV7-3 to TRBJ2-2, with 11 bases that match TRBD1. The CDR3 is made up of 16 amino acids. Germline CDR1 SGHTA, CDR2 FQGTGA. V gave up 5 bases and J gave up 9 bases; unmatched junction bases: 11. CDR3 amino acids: CASSPRGQGGARELFF. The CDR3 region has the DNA TGTGCCAGCAGCCCCCGGGGACAGGGGGGGGCGCGGGAGCTGTTTTTT.

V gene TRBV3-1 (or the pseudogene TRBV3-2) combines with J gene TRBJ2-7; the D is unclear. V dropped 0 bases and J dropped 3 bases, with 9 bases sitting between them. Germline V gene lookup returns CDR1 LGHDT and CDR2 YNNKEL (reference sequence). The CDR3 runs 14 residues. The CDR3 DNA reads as TGTGCCAGCAGCCAAGATCCATCTAACTACGAGCAGTACTTC. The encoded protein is CASSQDPSNYEQYF.

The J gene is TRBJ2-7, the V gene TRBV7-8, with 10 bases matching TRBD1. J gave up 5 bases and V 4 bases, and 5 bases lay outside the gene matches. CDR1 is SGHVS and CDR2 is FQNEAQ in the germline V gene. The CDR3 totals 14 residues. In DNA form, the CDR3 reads TGTGCCAGCAGCTCGGACAGGGGGGCTGACGAGCAGTACTTC. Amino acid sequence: CASSSDRGADEQYF. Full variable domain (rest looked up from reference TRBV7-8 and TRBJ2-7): GAGVSQSPRYKVAKRGQDVALRCDPISGHVSLFWYQQALGQGPEFLTYFQNEAQLDKSGLPSDRFFAERPEGSVSTLKIQRTQQEDSAVYLCASSSDRGADEQYFGPGTRLTVT.

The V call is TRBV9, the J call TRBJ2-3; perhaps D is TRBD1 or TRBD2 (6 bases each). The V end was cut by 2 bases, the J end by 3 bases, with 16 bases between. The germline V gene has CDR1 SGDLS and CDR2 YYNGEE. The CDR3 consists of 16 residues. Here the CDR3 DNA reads TGTGCCAGCAGCGTCCAGATTGGGGGGCCAACAGATACGCAGTATTTT. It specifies CASSVQIGGPTDTQYF.

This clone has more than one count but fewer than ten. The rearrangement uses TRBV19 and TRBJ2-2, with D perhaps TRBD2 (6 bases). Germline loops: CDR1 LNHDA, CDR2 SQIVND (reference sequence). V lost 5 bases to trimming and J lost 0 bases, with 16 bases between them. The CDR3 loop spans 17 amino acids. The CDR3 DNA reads TGTGCCAGTAGTCCCCTCGGGCGCGGGGCGAACACCGGGGAGCTGTTTTTT. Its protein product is CASSPLGRGANTGELFF.

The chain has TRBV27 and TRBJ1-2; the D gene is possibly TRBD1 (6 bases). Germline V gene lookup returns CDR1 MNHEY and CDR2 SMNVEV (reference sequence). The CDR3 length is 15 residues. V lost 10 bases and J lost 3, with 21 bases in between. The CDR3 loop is CATQGRGEGDYGYTF. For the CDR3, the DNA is TGTGCCACCCAGGGGCGGGGGGAAGGTGACTATGGCTACACCTTC.

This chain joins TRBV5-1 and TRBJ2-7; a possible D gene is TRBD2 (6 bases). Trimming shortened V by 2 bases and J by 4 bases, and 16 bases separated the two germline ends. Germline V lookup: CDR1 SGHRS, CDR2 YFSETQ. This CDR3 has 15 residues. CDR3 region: CASSFFTGSKYEQYF. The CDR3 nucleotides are TGCGCCAGCAGCTTCTTCACCGGGAGCAAATACGAGCAGTACTTC.